This TCR beta chain derives from a study of T-cell reconstitution after alpha-beta-depleted transplantation in children. During its preparation, the TCRbeta library received unique molecular identifiers. TCRdb re-called the PCR reads through MiXCR, storing one row per CDR3 protein. The data show around 380,000 distinct CDR3 sequences, with about a tenth seen just once and over 4.5% held by the top ten. CDR1 is MNHEY, CDR2 SVGAGI, per germline. The CDR3 consists of 12 residues. V was shortened by 8 bases and J by 8 bases, with 13 bases between the two germline ends. The sequencing used PBMCs from the stem cell graft donor, collected from the stem cell graft. This clonotype was sampled from a human donor who donated a stem cell graft to a child with acute myeloid leukemia. The gene calls are TRBV6-5 and TRBJ2-1, with TRBD2 as a possible D gene (6 bases). The CDR3 is CASALASYEQFF. For the CDR3, the DNA is TGTGCCAGCGCACTAGCTTCTTATGAGCAGTTCTTC.